One and the same sample provided the 5 T cell receptor beta chains below, sequenced in a study of cytomegalovirus exposure and HLA in healthy donors. The PCR made use of 60 Vbeta and 13 Jbeta primers. TCRdb keeps only in-frame clones here, not all; method: immunoSEQ multiplex PCR. The sample shows 200,000 to 250,000 clones, about 80% of them seen only once. The material sequenced was PBMCs. The receptors stem from a girl under 18 in good health and CMV-seronegative.

This clone appeared a single time. This rearrangement joins TRBV7-9 to TRBJ1-2, with TRBD1 matching 8 bases. V shed 2 bases, J shed 8 bases, and the junction held 19 bases outside the gene matches. Germline V gene sequence: CDR1 SEHNR, CDR2 FQNEAQ (reference sequence). This CDR3 is built from 18 residues. CDR3 protein: CASSLSLFSDRAFGGYTF. DNA for the CDR3: TGTGCCAGCAGCTTAAGCCTTTTTTCGGACAGGGCGTTTGGAGGCTACACCTTC.

The chain carries TRBV29-1 and TRBJ2-5; D is unclear. The CDR3 length is 12 residues. Trimming cost V 0 bases and J 5 bases, with 7 bases left between them. CDR1 is SQVTM, CDR2 ANQGSEA, per germline. In DNA form, the CDR3 reads TGCAGCGTTGAAGAACTTGCCGAGACCCAGTACTTC. It specifies CSVEELAETQYF.

The CDR3 sequence: CASRPSSNQPQHF. In DNA form, the CDR3 reads TGTGCCAGCAGGCCTAGTAGCAATCAGCCCCAGCATTTT. The chain is built from TRBV6-5 and TRBJ1-5; unclear D gene. The V end lost 6 bases, the J end lost 0 bases, and 6 bases lay between the germline ends. The CDR3 has 13 residues. Germline values: CDR1 MNHEY, CDR2 SVGAGI.

This chain joins TRBV7-2 and TRBJ2-1, with D unclear. V lost 3 bases to trimming and J lost 10 bases, with 7 bases between them. Germline CDR1 and CDR2: SGHTA and FQGNSA. The CDR3 loop spans 11 amino acids. The CDR3 DNA reads TGTGCCAGCAGCTTGTCGGTGGAGCAGTTCTTC. It codes for CASSLSVEQFF.

CDR3 coding DNA: TGCGCCAGCAGCTTGGTTGAACAGGGGGCCCACGAGCAGTACTTC. Protein: CASSLVEQGAHEQYF. The chain joins TRBV5-1 to TRBJ2-7; 9 bases map to TRBD1. The germline CDR1 and CDR2 sequences are SGHRS and YFSETQ. With V trimmed by 0 bases and J by 5 bases, 6 bases remained unmatched. The CDR3 is made up of 15 amino acids.